This TCR beta chain was recorded in a study of T cell responses to AZD1222 COVID-19 vaccine. Study observations and caveats: Donors were mostly white British, more females; clonal diversity possibly underestimated. Close to half of spike-specific TCRs reportedly recognize unmutated variant regions.

About this clone itself: Its target is unknown.

With 2 bases clipped from V and 0 bases from J, the junction kept 9 bases outside the gene matches. Per germline, CDR1 KGHDR and CDR2 SFDVKD. CDR3 length: 17 residues. Method: immunoSEQ multiplex PCR; TCRdb's copy keeps in-frame clones and lacks some. The profile covers fewer than 75,000 clones, with around nine tenths appearing a single time and approximately 6.3% taken by the ten largest. This TCR was recovered from an adult who received the MenACWY meningococcal vaccine as a control. This material consisted of peripheral blood, taken 28 days after the second dose of the MenACWY control vaccine. The chain combines TRBV24-1 with TRBJ2-7; the match to TRBD1 covers 7 bases. CDR3 residues: CATSDSRGQTASYEQYF. The CDR3 region has the DNA TGTGCCACCAGTGATTCCCGGGGACAGACGGCCTCCTACGAGCAGTACTTC.